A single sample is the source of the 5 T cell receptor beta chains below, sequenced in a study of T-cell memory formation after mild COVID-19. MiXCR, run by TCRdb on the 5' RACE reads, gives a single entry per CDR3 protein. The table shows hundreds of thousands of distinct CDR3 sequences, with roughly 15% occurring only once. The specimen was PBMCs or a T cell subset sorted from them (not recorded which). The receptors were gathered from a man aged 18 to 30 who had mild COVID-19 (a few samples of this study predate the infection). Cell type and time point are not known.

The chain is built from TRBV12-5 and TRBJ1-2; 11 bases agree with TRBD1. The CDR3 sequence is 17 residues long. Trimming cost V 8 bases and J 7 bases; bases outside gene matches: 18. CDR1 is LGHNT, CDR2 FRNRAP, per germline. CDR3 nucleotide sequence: TGTGCTAGTTCCAAGGGGGGGACAGGGGGTTTTGTAGGTGGCTACACCTTC. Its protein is CASSKGGTGGFVGGYTF.

The CDR3 DNA reads TGTGCCAGCAGCCCCCACCTAGGGGCGGGGCAAGGAAAGCAGTACGTC. Protein product: CASSPHLGAGQGKQYV. The J gene is TRBJ2-7, the V gene TRBV7-9, with a tentative D call TRBD2 (6 bases). From germline, CDR1 is SEHNR and CDR2 FQNEAQ (reference sequence). This CDR3 contains 16 residues. Trimming removed 5 bases from V and 8 bases from J, with 25 bases in between.

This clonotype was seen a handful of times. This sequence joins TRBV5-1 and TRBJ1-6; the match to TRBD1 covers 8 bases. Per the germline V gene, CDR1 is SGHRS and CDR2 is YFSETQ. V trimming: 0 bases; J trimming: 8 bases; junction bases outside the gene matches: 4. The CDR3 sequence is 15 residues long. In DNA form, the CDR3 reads TGCGCCAGCAGCTTGGGGACAGGGAGTGATTCACCCCTCCACTTT. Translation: CASSLGTGSDSPLHF.

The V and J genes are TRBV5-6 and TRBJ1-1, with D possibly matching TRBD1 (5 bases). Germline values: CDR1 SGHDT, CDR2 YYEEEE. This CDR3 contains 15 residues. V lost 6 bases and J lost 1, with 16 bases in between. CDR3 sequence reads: CASIVNPGANTEAFF. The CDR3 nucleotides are TGTGCCAGCATCGTAAATCCCGGGGCGAACACTGAAGCTTTCTTT.

The CDR3 sequence: CASGLAGTPGTQYF. CDR3 sequence (DNA): TGTGCCAGCGGACTAGCGGGGACGCCCGGTACGCAGTATTTT. This chain connects TRBV7-9 to TRBJ2-3; 12 nucleotides line up with TRBD2. The J segment lost 8 bases and the V segment lost 8 bases, leaving 8 bases of the junction unmatched. Germline assignment: CDR1 SEHNR and CDR2 FQNEAQ (reference sequence). There are 14 residues in the CDR3.